These 14 T cell receptor beta chains share one sample of origin, sequenced in a study of shared clonotypes between healthy human individuals (dated by TCRdb to the early 2020s). The library was made by the immunoSEQ multiplex PCR assay. Held by TCRdb, this immuneACCESS table contains in-frame sequences only and omits some clones. Under half of the omission traces to an unresolved V gene where checked; the cause of the rest is unknown. The sample contains more than 1 million clones, approximately 80% of them found a single time. Approximately 0.52% of the sample lies in the top ten. The sequenced sample consisted of memory CD4+ T cells from PBMCs. Read against the paper, the sample's cell subset or site label means: CD45RA-negative fraction. These receptor sequences come from a young man in good health. Some clones in this sample may be carry-over from other donors' samples.

The CDR3 bases are TGTGCCAGCAGCTTAGCTATGTTTTCATATGGCTACACCTTC. Translating gives CASSLAMFSYGYTF. The V call is TRBV7-2, the J call TRBJ1-2; D is ambiguous. Trimming left V 0 bases short and J 5 bases short, with 10 bases between. Germline V gene sequence: CDR1 SGHTA, CDR2 FQGNSA. CDR3 size: 14 residues.

The chain has TRBV28 and TRBJ1-2; 11 bases line up with TRBD1. The CDR3 spans 15 residues. The V and J ends lost 6 bases and 6 bases, in that order; junction bases with no gene match: 9. CDR1 is MDHEN, CDR2 SYDVKM, per germline. The CDR3 reads CASRGPVGQGDGYTF. The CDR3 DNA follows: TGTGCCAGCAGAGGGCCCGTGGGACAGGGGGATGGCTACACCTTC.

This clone was seen more than once but under ten times. The sample holds other DNA sequences that translate to the same CDR3. V is TRBV9 and J is TRBJ2-2; unclear D gene. The ends were cut back, 0 bases at V and 0 bases at J, with 6 bases in the middle. This CDR3 spans 15 amino acids. Germline V lookup: CDR1 SGDLS, CDR2 YYNGEE. The CDR3 reads CASSVGLANTGELFF. DNA of the CDR3: TGTGCCAGCAGCGTAGGGCTGGCGAACACCGGGGAGCTGTTTTTT.

The V and J genes are TRBV27 and TRBJ1-2; TRBD1 aligns across 11 bases. From germline, CDR1 is MNHEY and CDR2 SMNVEV (reference sequence). V was pared by 0 bases and J by 4 bases, with 1 base of the junction left unmatched. The CDR3 extends over 15 amino acids. This chain's CDR3 is CASSLSGTGGYGYTF. Written as DNA, the CDR3 is TGTGCCAGCAGTTTATCCGGGACAGGGGGCTATGGCTACACCTTC.

The gene calls are TRBV28 and TRBJ1-2; D ambiguous. V lost 5 bases and J lost 1, with 14 bases in between. CDR1 is MDHEN, CDR2 SYDVKM, per germline. The CDR3 is 15 amino acids. In nucleotides, the CDR3 is TGTGCCAGCAGTCCGGCGAGATGGCTTAACTATGGCTACACCTTC. Its translation is CASSPARWLNYGYTF.

The sample holds a few counts of this clone. The gene calls are TRBV7-9 and TRBJ1-1; D is unclear. V lost 7 bases to trimming and J lost 5 bases, with 14 bases between them. Germline V gene sequence: CDR1 SEHNR, CDR2 FQNEAQ (reference sequence). The CDR3 is 13 amino acids. CDR3 sequence: CASIRATGTEAFF. The CDR3 region has the DNA TGTGCCAGCATTAGGGCCACGGGGACTGAAGCTTTCTTT.

The chain employs TRBV7-2 and TRBJ1-3; the D is unclear. Trimming removed 2 bases at V and 11 bases at J, with 16 bases between. Looked up from germline, CDR1 is SGHTA and CDR2 is FQGNSA. The CDR3 is 14 amino acids. The CDR3: CASSLRSGGSPIYF. In DNA, the CDR3 is TGTGCCAGCAGCTTACGGTCTGGAGGGAGCCCCATATATTTT.

This chain joins TRBV28 and TRBJ2-7; 8 bases match TRBD2. This CDR3 spans 17 amino acids. The germline gives CDR1 MDHEN, CDR2 SYDVKM. V lost 5 bases to trimming and J lost 0 bases; unmatched junction nucleotides: 12. CDR3: CASSPPLAGGFSYEQYF. For the CDR3, the DNA is TGTGCCAGCAGTCCCCCCCTAGCGGGTGGTTTCTCCTACGAGCAGTACTTC.

The chain is built from TRBV18 and TRBJ2-5, with D perhaps TRBD1 (5 bases). Trimming left V 8 bases short and J 0 bases short, with 10 bases between. The CDR3 extends over 13 amino acids. Germline lookup yields CDR1 KGHSH and CDR2 LQKENI. The chain's CDR3 is CASMTAYQETQYF. The CDR3 bases are TGTGCCAGCATGACAGCATACCAAGAGACCCAGTACTTC.

The rearrangement uses TRBV2 and TRBJ1-2; D call uncertain. CDR1 is SNHLY, CDR2 FYNNEI, per germline. Trimming stripped 5 bases from V and 8 bases from J, with 15 bases between. The CDR3 consists of 13 residues. The CDR3 sequence is CASSRARPGGYTF. The CDR3 DNA sequence: TGTGCCAGCAGTAGGGCCAGGCCGGGGGGCTACACCTTC.

This clone was recorded a few times. This sample also contains other DNA sequences that code for the same CDR3. This chain joins TRBV18 and TRBJ2-2; D is unclear. The length of the CDR3 is 12 residues. The V gene lost 3 bases and the J gene lost 2 bases, with 1 base spanning the gap. Germline CDR1 is KGHSH and CDR2 is LQKENI. For the CDR3, the DNA is TGTGCCAGCTCACCTAACACCGGGGAGCTGTTTTTT. It encodes CASSPNTGELFF.

This chain joins TRBV5-1 and TRBJ2-3; D might be TRBD2 (5 bases). The germline V and J ends were trimmed by 3 bases and 2 bases, with 13 bases remaining between them. There are 15 residues in the CDR3. In germline, CDR1 is SGHRS, CDR2 YFSETQ. The DNA for the CDR3 is TGCGCCAGCAGCTCCTGGACTTCTGCCACAGATACGCAGTATTTT. Its protein is CASSSWTSATDTQYF.

The chain is built from TRBV6-1 and TRBJ1-4, with 9 bases identical to TRBD1. Germline-derived CDR1 and CDR2 are MNHNS and SASEGT. Trimming took 3 bases from V and 7 from J; bases not matched to a gene: 6. There are 15 residues in the CDR3. The CDR3, as DNA: TGTGCCAGCAGTGATCCCGGGACAGGGAGTGAAAAACTGTTTTTT. This sequence encodes CASSDPGTGSEKLFF.

This clone was seen just once. The chain has TRBV6-5 and TRBJ2-5; 7 bases map to TRBD2. There are 15 residues in the CDR3. The ends lost 6 bases at V and 4 bases at J; junction bases unmatched: 11. Germline loops: CDR1 MNHEY, CDR2 SVGAGI. In DNA form, the CDR3 reads TGTGCCAGCAGCCGTGGGCGGGTAGCGGGAGAGACCCAGTACTTC. Its translation: CASSRGRVAGETQYF.